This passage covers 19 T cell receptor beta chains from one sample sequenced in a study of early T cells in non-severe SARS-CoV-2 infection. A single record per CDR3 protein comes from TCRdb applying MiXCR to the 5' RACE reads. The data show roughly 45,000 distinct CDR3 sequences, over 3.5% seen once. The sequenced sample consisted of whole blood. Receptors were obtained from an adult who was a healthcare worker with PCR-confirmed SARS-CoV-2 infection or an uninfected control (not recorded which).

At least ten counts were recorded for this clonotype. CDR3 sequence: CASSSLDEQYF. The CDR3 region has the DNA TGTGCCAGCTCCTCGTTAGACGAGCAGTACTTC. V and J are TRBV18 and TRBJ2-7; D not resolved. The germline V gene encodes CDR1 KGHSH and CDR2 LQKENI. CDR3 length equals 11 residues. Trimming removed 6 bases at V and 5 bases at J, with 8 bases between.

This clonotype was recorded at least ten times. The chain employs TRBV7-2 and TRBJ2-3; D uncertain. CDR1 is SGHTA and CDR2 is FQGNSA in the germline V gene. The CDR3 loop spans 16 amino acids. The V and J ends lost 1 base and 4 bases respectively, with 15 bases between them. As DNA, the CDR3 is TGTGCCAGCAGCTTAGTCACGGAGCGCCCTTCAGATACGCAGTATTTT. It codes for CASSLVTERPSDTQYF.

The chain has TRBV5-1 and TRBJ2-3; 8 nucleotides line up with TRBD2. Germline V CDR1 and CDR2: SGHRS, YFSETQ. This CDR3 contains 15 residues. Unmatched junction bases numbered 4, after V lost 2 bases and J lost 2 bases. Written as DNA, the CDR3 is TGCGCCAGCAGCTTAGGCGGGGGGCCCACAGATACGCAGTATTTT. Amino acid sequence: CASSLGGGPTDTQYF.

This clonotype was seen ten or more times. The CDR3 DNA sequence: TGTGCCAGCAGTGTAGCCGGGACAGGGGAGGTGCAGTACTTC. It yields the protein CASSVAGTGEVQYF. The chain is built from TRBV6-1 and TRBJ2-7; TRBD1 matches at 10 bases. Germline CDR1 MNHNS, CDR2 SASEGT. This CDR3 is built from 14 residues. After removal of 4 bases from V and 9 bases from J, the junction contained 9 bases not matched to a gene.

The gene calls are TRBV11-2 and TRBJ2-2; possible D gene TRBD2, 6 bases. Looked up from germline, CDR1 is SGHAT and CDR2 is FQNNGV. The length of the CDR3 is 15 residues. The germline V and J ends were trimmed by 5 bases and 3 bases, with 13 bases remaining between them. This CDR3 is CASSPYWEDTGELFF. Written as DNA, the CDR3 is TGTGCCAGCAGCCCTTATTGGGAGGACACCGGGGAGCTGTTTTTT. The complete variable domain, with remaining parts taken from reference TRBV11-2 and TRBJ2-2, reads EAGVAQSPRYKIIEKRQSVAFWCNPISGHATLYWYQQILGQGPKLLIQFQNNGVVDDSQLPKDRFSAERLKGVDSTLKIQPAKLEDSAVYLCASSPYWEDTGELFFGEGSRLTVL.

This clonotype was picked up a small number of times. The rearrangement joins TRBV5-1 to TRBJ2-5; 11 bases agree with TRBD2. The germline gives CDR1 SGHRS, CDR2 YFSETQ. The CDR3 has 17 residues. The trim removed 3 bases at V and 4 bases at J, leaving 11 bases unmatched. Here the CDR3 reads CASSSSFSGGAGETQYF. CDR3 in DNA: TGCGCCAGCAGCTCTTCTTTTAGCGGGGGGGCCGGAGAGACCCAGTACTTC.

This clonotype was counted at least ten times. The CDR3 region has the DNA TGCAGTGTTCCCGGGCTAGTGACTTCGACTTGGAGCTACGAGCAGTACTTC. Translated, it gives CSVPGLVTSTWSYEQYF. This chain links TRBV20-1 with TRBJ2-7, with no clear D. Germline V gives CDR1 DFQATT, CDR2 SNEGSKA (reference sequence). V was cut by 7 bases and J by 3 bases, with 28 bases left in between. The CDR3 loop spans 17 amino acids.

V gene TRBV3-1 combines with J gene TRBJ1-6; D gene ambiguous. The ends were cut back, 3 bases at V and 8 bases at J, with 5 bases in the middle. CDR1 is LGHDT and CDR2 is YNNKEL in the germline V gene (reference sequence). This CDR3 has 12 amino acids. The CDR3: CASSHGDSPLHF. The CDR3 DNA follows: TGTGCCAGCAGCCACGGGGATTCACCCCTCCACTTT. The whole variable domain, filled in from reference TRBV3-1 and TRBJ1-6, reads DTAVSQTPKYLVTQMGNDKSIKCEQNLGHDTMYWYKQDSKKFLKIMFSYNNKELIINETVPNRFSPKSPDKAHLNLHINSLELGDSAVYFCASSHGDSPLHFGNGTRLTVT.

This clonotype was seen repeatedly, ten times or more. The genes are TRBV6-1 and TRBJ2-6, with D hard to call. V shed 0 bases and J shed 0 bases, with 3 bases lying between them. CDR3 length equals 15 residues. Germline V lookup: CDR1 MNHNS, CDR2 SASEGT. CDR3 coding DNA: TGTGCCAGCAGTGAAGCGCACTCTGGGGCCAACGTCCTGACTTTC. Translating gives CASSEAHSGANVLTF.

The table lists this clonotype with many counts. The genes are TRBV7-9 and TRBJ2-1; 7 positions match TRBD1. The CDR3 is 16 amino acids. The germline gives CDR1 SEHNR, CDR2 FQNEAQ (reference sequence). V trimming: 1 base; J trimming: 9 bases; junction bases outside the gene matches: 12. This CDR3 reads CASSLEGQRAGTEQFF. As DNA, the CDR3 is TGTGCCAGCAGCTTAGAGGGACAGAGAGCCGGGACTGAGCAGTTCTTC.

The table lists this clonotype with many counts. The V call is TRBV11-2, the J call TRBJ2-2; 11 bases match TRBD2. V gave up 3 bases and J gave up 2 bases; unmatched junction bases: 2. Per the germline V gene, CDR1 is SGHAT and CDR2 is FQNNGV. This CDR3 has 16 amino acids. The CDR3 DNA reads TGTGCCAGCAGCTTGCTAGCGGGGGGTAACACCGGGGAGCTGTTTTTT. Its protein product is CASSLLAGGNTGELFF. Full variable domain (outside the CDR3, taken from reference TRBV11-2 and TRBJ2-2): EAGVAQSPRYKIIEKRQSVAFWCNPISGHATLYWYQQILGQGPKLLIQFQNNGVVDDSQLPKDRFSAERLKGVDSTLKIQPAKLEDSAVYLCASSLLAGGNTGELFFGEGSRLTVL.

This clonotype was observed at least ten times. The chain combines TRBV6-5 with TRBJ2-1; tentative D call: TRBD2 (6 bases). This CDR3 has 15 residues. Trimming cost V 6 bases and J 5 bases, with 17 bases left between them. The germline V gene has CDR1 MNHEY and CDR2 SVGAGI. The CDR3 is CASSNKRAHNNEQFF. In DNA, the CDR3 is TGTGCCAGCAGCAATAAGCGGGCACATAACAATGAGCAGTTCTTC.

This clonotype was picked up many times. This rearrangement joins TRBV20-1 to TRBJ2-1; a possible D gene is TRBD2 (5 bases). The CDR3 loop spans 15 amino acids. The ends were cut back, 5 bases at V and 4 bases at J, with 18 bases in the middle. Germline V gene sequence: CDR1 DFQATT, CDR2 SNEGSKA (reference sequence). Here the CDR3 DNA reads TGCAGTGCTTCCCACCGCGAGACGGGGTACAATGAGCAGTTCTTC. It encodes CSASHRETGYNEQFF.

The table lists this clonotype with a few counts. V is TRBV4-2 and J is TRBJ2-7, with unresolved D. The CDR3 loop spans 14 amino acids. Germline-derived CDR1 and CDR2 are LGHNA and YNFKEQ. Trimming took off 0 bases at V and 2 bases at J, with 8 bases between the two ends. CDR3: CASSQEARAYEQYF. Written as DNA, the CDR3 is TGTGCCAGCAGCCAAGAGGCTAGGGCCTACGAGCAGTACTTC.

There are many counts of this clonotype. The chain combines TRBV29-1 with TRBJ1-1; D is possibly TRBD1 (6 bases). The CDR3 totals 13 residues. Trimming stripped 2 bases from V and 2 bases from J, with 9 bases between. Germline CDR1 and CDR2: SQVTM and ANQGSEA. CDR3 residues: CSVEPGTNTEAFF. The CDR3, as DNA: TGCAGCGTTGAACCCGGGACAAACACTGAAGCTTTCTTT.

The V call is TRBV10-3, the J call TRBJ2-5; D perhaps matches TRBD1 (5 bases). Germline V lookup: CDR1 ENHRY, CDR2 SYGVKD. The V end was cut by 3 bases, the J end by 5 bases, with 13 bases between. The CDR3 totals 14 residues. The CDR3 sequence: CAISDSGSEETQYF. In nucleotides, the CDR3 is TGTGCCATCAGTGATTCAGGGTCGGAGGAGACCCAGTACTTC.

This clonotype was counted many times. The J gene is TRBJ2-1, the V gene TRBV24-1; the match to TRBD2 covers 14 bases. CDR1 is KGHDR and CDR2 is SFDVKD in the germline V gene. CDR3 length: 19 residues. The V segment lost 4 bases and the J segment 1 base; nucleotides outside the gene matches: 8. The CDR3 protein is CATSDPPGLAGASYNEQFF. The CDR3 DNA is TGTGCCACCAGTGACCCTCCGGGACTAGCGGGAGCGTCCTACAATGAGCAGTTCTTC.

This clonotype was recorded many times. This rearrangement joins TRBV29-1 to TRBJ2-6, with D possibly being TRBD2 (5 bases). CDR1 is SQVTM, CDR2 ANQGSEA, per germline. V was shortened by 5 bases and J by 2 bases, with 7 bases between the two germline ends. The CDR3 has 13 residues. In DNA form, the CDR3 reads TGCAGCGTTCGGGGTCCTGGGGCCAACGTCCTGACTTTC. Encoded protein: CSVRGPGANVLTF.

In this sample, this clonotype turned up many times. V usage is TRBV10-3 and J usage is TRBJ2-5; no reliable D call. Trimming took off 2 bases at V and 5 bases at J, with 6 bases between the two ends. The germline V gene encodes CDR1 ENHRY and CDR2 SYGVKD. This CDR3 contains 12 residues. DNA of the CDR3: TGTGCCATCAGTGAGCTAGACGAGACCCAGTACTTC. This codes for CAISELDETQYF.